The 16 T cell receptor beta chains listed next were all sequenced from one sample in a study of T cells after yellow fever vaccination. Each CDR3 protein is one row after TCRdb ran MiXCR on the 5' RACE reads. The sample lists approximately 150,000 distinct CDR3 sequences, more than 6% occurring once. Sequences were derived from CD4+ T cells sorted from PBMCs, sampled 5 days after the yellow fever booster vaccination. These receptors all stem from a man in his thirties or forties who received the YFV17D yellow fever vaccine.

Many counts were recorded for this clonotype. V usage is TRBV20-1 and J usage is TRBJ1-1, with 8 nucleotides matching TRBD1. With 1 base clipped from V and 3 bases from J, the junction kept 1 base outside the gene matches. Per the germline V gene, CDR1 is DFQATT and CDR2 is SNEGSKA (reference sequence). CDR3 length: 13 residues. The CDR3 sequence is CSARGQGYTEAFF. As DNA, the CDR3 is TGCAGTGCTAGAGGACAGGGGTACACTGAAGCTTTCTTT.

In its sample, this clonotype was seen a few times. The chain couples TRBV28 to TRBJ2-3; possibly TRBD2 for D (5 bases). The CDR3 has 14 residues. Germline CDR1 MDHEN, CDR2 SYDVKM. Trimming removed 3 bases at V and 0 bases at J, with 7 bases between. CDR3 sequence: CASSFRGSTDTQYF. In DNA form, the CDR3 reads TGTGCCAGCAGTTTCCGAGGGAGCACAGATACGCAGTATTTT.

This clonotype showed up many times. The rearrangement uses TRBV28 and TRBJ2-1; D may match TRBD1 or TRBD2 (5 bases each). Germline loops: CDR1 MDHEN, CDR2 SYDVKM. V was cut by 3 bases and J by 8 bases, with 11 bases left in between. The CDR3 contains 13 residues. DNA of the CDR3: TGTGCCAGCAGTTTGGGACCCCGGGATGAGCAGTTCTTC. Protein sequence: CASSLGPRDEQFF.

This clonotype was seen more than once but under ten times. This chain joins TRBV10-3 and TRBJ1-5; no definite D call. CDR1 is ENHRY, CDR2 SYGVKD, per germline. This CDR3 has 13 amino acids. V shed 6 bases and J shed 3 bases, with 9 bases lying between them. This chain's CDR3 is CAISSENNQPQHF. In DNA form, the CDR3 reads TGTGCCATCAGCTCGGAGAACAATCAGCCCCAGCATTTT.

This clonotype was recorded at least ten times. This chain uses TRBV6-5 with TRBJ1-1; tentatively, D is TRBD1 (6 bases). Germline values: CDR1 MNHEY, CDR2 SVGAGI. This CDR3 is built from 14 residues. With 0 bases removed from V and 4 bases from J, the gap between germline ends came to 9 bases. The CDR3 loop reads CASSYSGQTTEAFF. The CDR3 DNA reads TGTGCCAGCAGTTACTCAGGACAGACCACTGAAGCTTTCTTT.

This clonotype was counted ten times or more. V usage is TRBV10-3 and J usage is TRBJ2-3; TRBD1 matches at 7 bases. Per germline, CDR1 ENHRY and CDR2 SYGVKD. The CDR3 length is 14 residues. V gave up 7 bases and J gave up 0 bases; unmatched junction bases: 4. The CDR3 nucleotides read TGTGCCATCATGGACAGGAGAAGCACAGATACGCAGTATTTT. Translation gives CAIMDRRSTDTQYF.

This clonotype was seen more than once but under ten times. V usage is TRBV5-4 and J usage is TRBJ2-7; 12 nucleotides agree with TRBD2. This CDR3 is 15 amino acids long. J lost 6 bases, V lost 3 bases, and 7 bases had no gene match. Germline CDR1 is SGHNT and CDR2 is YYREEE (reference sequence). CDR3 residues: CASSSGTSGPSEQYF. In nucleotides, the CDR3 is TGTGCCAGCAGCTCCGGGACTAGCGGGCCCTCCGAGCAGTACTTC.

Remarks on this clonotype: A much bigger clone sits one base away, suggesting this may be a read error. The chain is built from TRBV20-1 and TRBJ2-2; perhaps TRBD2 as D (6 bases). The germline V gene has CDR1 DFQATT and CDR2 SNEGSKA (reference sequence). This CDR3 is built from 12 residues. CDR3 sequence: CSARGGTGQLFF. CDR3 DNA: TGCAGTGCTAGGGGGGGAACCGGGCAGCTGTTTTTT.

In its sample, this clonotype was seen many times. This rearrangement joins TRBV11-1 to TRBJ2-2, with TRBD2 identical over 11 bases. J lost 4 bases, V lost 5 bases, and 3 bases had no gene match. This CDR3 region has 15 residues. Looked up from germline, CDR1 is SGHAT and CDR2 is FQDESV (reference sequence). In DNA, the CDR3 is TGTGCCAGCAGCGCCGGGACTAGCGGCACCGGGGAGCTGTTTTTT. It translates to CASSAGTSGTGELFF.

The chain employs TRBV20-1 and TRBJ1-4, with D possibly being TRBD1 (5 bases). Germline V gene sequence: CDR1 DFQATT, CDR2 SNEGSKA (reference sequence). There are 12 residues in the CDR3. The germline V and J ends were trimmed by 3 bases and 8 bases, with 10 bases remaining between them. DNA of the CDR3: TGCAGTGCTAGGGACATTGAGGAAAAACTGTTTTTT. This codes for CSARDIEEKLFF.

V and J are TRBV7-2 and TRBJ2-5; D might be TRBD2 (5 bases). This CDR3 spans 14 amino acids. The ends were cut back, 4 bases at V and 5 bases at J, with 14 bases in the middle. Germline values: CDR1 SGHTA, CDR2 FQGNSA. The CDR3 protein is CASSSPRTFETQYF. CDR3 coding DNA: TGTGCCAGCAGCTCGCCAAGGACTTTCGAGACCCAGTACTTC.

This clonotype was observed at least ten times. The chain carries TRBV10-3 and TRBJ2-7, with D hard to call. The CDR3 spans 14 residues. V lost 6 bases to trimming and J lost 9 bases, with 21 bases between them. Germline lookup yields CDR1 ENHRY and CDR2 SYGVKD. CDR3 residues: CAIRTEGSRLLQYF. CDR3 sequence (DNA): TGTGCCATCAGGACTGAAGGCTCGCGGCTGTTGCAGTACTTC.

At least ten counts were recorded for this clonotype. The rearrangement joins TRBV27 to TRBJ2-2; 15 bases are shared with TRBD2. Germline CDR1 is MNHEY and CDR2 is SMNVEV (reference sequence). The CDR3 sequence is 19 residues long. The J segment lost 1 base and the V segment lost 0 bases, leaving 3 bases of the junction unmatched. The CDR3 DNA sequence: TGTGCCAGCAGTTTATCGGGGACTAGCGGGAGGTTGAACACCGGGGAGCTGTTTTTT. Its protein product is CASSLSGTSGRLNTGELFF.

This clonotype was found many times. V and J are TRBV12-3 or TRBV12-4 and TRBJ2-3, with no clear D. This CDR3 comprises 13 residues. Trimming took 3 bases from V and 4 from J, leaving 8 bases between them. The CDR3 bases are TGTGCCAGCAGTTTTTGGGGTGCAGATACGCAGTATTTT. Its translation: CASSFWGADTQYF.

In its sample, this clonotype was seen many times. V and J are TRBV28 and TRBJ2-7; TRBD2 aligns across 8 bases. CDR1 MDHEN and CDR2 SYDVKM come from the germline V gene. The V segment lost 5 bases and the J segment 3 bases; nucleotides outside the gene matches: 9. This CDR3 is built from 15 residues. CDR3 nucleotide sequence: TGTGCCAGCAGTGGAGGCGGGAGGACTAACTACGAGCAGTACTTC. Translating gives CASSGGGRTNYEQYF. Filled out from reference TRBV28 and TRBJ2-7, the complete variable domain reads DVKVTQSSRYLVKRTGEKVFLECVQDMDHENMFWYRQDPGLGLRLIYFSYDVKMKEKGDIPEGYSVSREKKERFSLILESASTNQTSMYLCASSGGGRTNYEQYFGPGTRLTVT.

The rearrangement uses TRBV19 and TRBJ2-3, with TRBD1 matching over 8 bases. Germline V CDR1 and CDR2: LNHDA, SQIVND (reference sequence). V dropped 6 bases and J dropped 2; count of bases not matched to a gene: 10. This CDR3 comprises 16 residues. CDR3 DNA: TGTGCCAGTAGAACTGAGACAGGGGTGAACACAGATACGCAGTATTTT. Translating it yields CASRTETGVNTDTQYF.